These 11 T cell receptor beta chains came from one sample sequenced in a study of T cell responses to AZD1222 COVID-19 vaccine. The method was immunoSEQ multiplex PCR; TCRdb's version includes in-frame clones alone and lacks a portion of them. The sample has 100,000 or so clones, 87% seen once. The sequencing used peripheral blood, collected on day 0 of AZD1222 vaccination. Every receptor here comes from an adult in good health.

The V gene is TRBV6-1, the J gene TRBJ1-2; 7 bases line up with TRBD1. The V segment lost 0 bases and the J segment 5 bases; nucleotides outside the gene matches: 6. The CDR3 runs to 15 residues. Germline V CDR1 and CDR2: MNHNS, SASEGT. CDR3 DNA sequence: TGTGCCAGCAGTGAAGCGACAGGGTCCCCTTATGGCTACACCTTC. This gives the protein CASSEATGSPYGYTF.

The gene calls are TRBV5-5 and TRBJ1-6; D not resolved. Trimming removed 0 bases at V and 8 bases at J, with 12 bases between. The CDR3 is made up of 15 amino acids. Germline-derived CDR1 and CDR2 are SGHKS and YYEKEE (reference sequence). CDR3 coding DNA: TGTGCCAGCAGCTTGGCCGCGGTAATTCATTCACCCCTCCACTTT. Protein product: CASSLAAVIHSPLHF.

The chain uses TRBV4-1 and TRBJ1-1; TRBD1 matches at 7 bases. The CDR3 runs to 15 residues. Germline V gene data show CDR1 as MGHRA and CDR2 as YSYEKL. Trimming removed 4 bases from V and 2 bases from J; junction bases left unmatched: 7. The CDR3 protein is CASSLPDRANTEAFF. The CDR3 DNA reads TGCGCCAGCAGCCTTCCCGACAGGGCTAACACTGAAGCTTTCTTT.

V gene TRBV11-3 combines with J gene TRBJ1-1; D not certain. The V end was cut by 5 bases, the J end by 3 bases, with 13 bases between. From germline, CDR1 is SGHNT and CDR2 YENEEA. The CDR3 is made up of 14 amino acids. The CDR3 spells CASSPWSVDTEAFF. The DNA of the CDR3 is TGTGCCAGCAGCCCCTGGAGTGTGGACACTGAAGCTTTCTTT. The whole variable domain, filled in from reference TRBV11-3 and TRBJ1-1, reads EAGVVQSPRYKIIEKKQPVAFWCNPISGHNTLYWYLQNLGQGPELLIRYENEEAVDDSQLPKDRFSAERLKGVDSTLKIQPAELGDSAVYLCASSPWSVDTEAFFGQGTRLTVV.

In this sample, this clone turned up once. The chain employs TRBV3-1 (or the pseudogene TRBV3-2) and TRBJ1-3; a possible D gene is TRBD1 (6 bases). This CDR3 region has 16 residues. Germline CDR1 is LGHDT and CDR2 is YNNKEL (reference sequence). Trimming removed 4 bases at V and 0 bases at J, with 13 bases between. CDR3 nucleotide sequence: TGTGCCAGCAGCCCACGTGGGGGCCCCTCTGGAAACACCATATATTTT. Its protein product is CASSPRGGPSGNTIYF.

The rearrangement links TRBV4-1 to TRBJ1-1, with D hard to call. Germline V gene lookup returns CDR1 MGHRA and CDR2 YSYEKL. The CDR3 totals 14 residues. V gave up 1 base and J gave up 7 bases, with 13 bases separating them. The CDR3 nucleotides read TGCGCCAGCAGCCAAGGCACCGACCGTCTTGAAGCTTTCTTT. Its protein is CASSQGTDRLEAFF.

The rearrangement uses TRBV27 and TRBJ2-2; 10 nucleotides line up with TRBD2. V was clipped by 3 bases and J by 6 bases; unmatched bases: 10. This CDR3 is built from 17 residues. The V gene's germline CDR1 is MNHEY and CDR2 SMNVEV (reference sequence). As DNA, the CDR3 is TGTGCCAGCAGTTTGTTTTCTAGCGGGAGTCGGGCCGGGGAGCTGTTTTTT. Its protein is CASSLFSSGSRAGELFF.

The gene calls are TRBV11-1 and TRBJ2-3; D ambiguous. V lost 1 base and J lost 5, with 7 bases in between. Germline CDR1 reads SGHAT; CDR2 reads FQDESV (reference sequence). This CDR3 is built from 13 residues. The CDR3 protein is CASSLGLLDTQYF. The CDR3 nucleotides are TGTGCCAGCAGCTTAGGGCTCCTAGATACGCAGTATTTT.

In nucleotides, the CDR3 is TGTGCCAGCAGCTGGATGGGGGGCCCAACCTACGAGCAGTACTTC. It translates to CASSWMGGPTYEQYF. J is TRBJ2-7 and V is TRBV5-4; possibly TRBD1 or TRBD2 for D (6 bases each). The germline V gene encodes CDR1 SGHNT and CDR2 YYREEE (reference sequence). The CDR3 is 15 residues long. Trimming removed 3 bases from V and 2 bases from J, with 15 bases in between. Full variable domain (outside the CDR3, taken from reference TRBV5-4 and TRBJ2-7): ETGVTQSPTHLIKTRGQQVTLRCSSQSGHNTVSWYQQALGQGPQFIFQYYREEENGRGNFPPRFSGLQFPNYSSELNVNALELDDSALYLCASSWMGGPTYEQYFGPGTRLTVT.

This clone was found a few times. The V and J genes are TRBV5-1 and TRBJ1-2; D is ambiguous. The CDR3 length is 16 residues. Germline V gene sequence: CDR1 SGHRS, CDR2 YFSETQ. Trimming shortened V by 2 bases and J by 3 bases, and 17 bases separated the two germline ends. The CDR3, as DNA: TGCGCCAGCAGCTTTAGGGAGGCGAGGTTTGACTATGGCTACACCTTC. Its translation: CASSFREARFDYGYTF.

The table lists this clone with a few counts. DNA of the CDR3: TGCAGCGTTGTGAGGGGTGGTGAAGCTTTCTTT. Encoded protein: CSVVRGGEAFF. The V call is TRBV29-1, the J call TRBJ1-1; tentatively, D is TRBD1 (5 bases). Germline assignment: CDR1 SQVTM and CDR2 ANQGSEA. Trimming stripped 4 bases from V and 7 bases from J, with 10 bases between. The CDR3 consists of 11 residues.